These 18 T cell receptor beta chains originate from one sample sequenced in a study of T cell responses to AZD1222 COVID-19 vaccine. Assay used: immunoSEQ multiplex PCR; TCRdb lists only in-frame clones, some missing. The table lists around 200,000 clones, 90% to 95% of them singletons. Sequenced here: peripheral blood, sampled on day 0 of AZD1222 vaccination. Receptors were obtained from an adult in good health.

The chain joins TRBV6-5 to TRBJ1-1, with 7 bases identical to TRBD1. Germline CDR1 MNHEY, CDR2 SVGAGI. J lost 2 bases, V lost 4 bases, and 4 bases had no gene match. The length of the CDR3 is 14 residues. The CDR3 reads CASSWTGRNTEAFF. CDR3 in DNA: TGTGCCAGCAGTTGGACAGGCCGTAACACTGAAGCTTTCTTT.

The CDR3 nucleotides are TGTGCCAGCAGCTTAGGGGACTCACCGCTAGCCAAAAACATTCAGTACTTC. Its protein product is CASSLGDSPLAKNIQYF. This sequence joins TRBV7-9 and TRBJ2-4; D is perhaps TRBD2 (6 bases). V lost 1 base and J lost 0, with 13 bases in between. CDR3 size: 17 residues. Germline CDR1 SEHNR, CDR2 FQNEAQ (reference sequence).

The chain has TRBV12-3 or TRBV12-4 and TRBJ1-2, with D possibly TRBD1 on 5 matching bases. V was cut by 6 bases and J by 2 bases, with 10 bases left in between. CDR3 length: 13 amino acids. CDR3 nucleotide sequence: TGTGCCAGCAGCCATACAGGAAACTATGGCTACACCTTC. Amino acids: CASSHTGNYGYTF.

The V gene is TRBV3-1 (or the pseudogene TRBV3-2), the J gene TRBJ2-2; TRBD2 aligns across 8 bases. The CDR3 runs to 17 residues. V lost 0 bases, J lost 5 bases, and 8 bases stayed unmatched. Germline V gene lookup returns CDR1 LGHDT and CDR2 YNNKEL (reference sequence). CDR3 loop: CASSQEIAGRWTGELFF. CDR3 coding DNA: TGTGCCAGCAGCCAAGAAATAGCGGGACGGTGGACCGGGGAGCTGTTTTTT.

J is TRBJ1-1 and V is TRBV6-5; TRBD1 might be the D (5 bases). The CDR3 is 12 amino acids. CDR1 and CDR2 from the germline V gene are MNHEY and SVGAGI. The V and J ends lost 7 bases and 5 bases respectively, with 11 bases between them. The CDR3: CASILGGTEAFF. CDR3 in DNA: TGTGCCAGCATTCTTGGGGGGACTGAAGCTTTCTTT.

The chain combines TRBV5-8 with TRBJ1-5; D is possibly TRBD1 (6 bases). CDR1 is SGHTS, CDR2 YDEGEE, per germline. V was pared by 1 base and J by 3 bases, with 8 bases between. CDR3 size: 14 residues. For the CDR3, the DNA is TGTGCCAGCAGCTTGAGGACAGCCAATCAGCCCCAGCATTTT. Its protein product is CASSLRTANQPQHF.

This sequence joins TRBV5-1 and TRBJ1-2, with TRBD1 matching over 9 bases. The V gene end was trimmed by 0 bases and the J gene end by 2 bases; junction bases not matched to a gene: 8. The CDR3 contains 17 residues. Germline loops: CDR1 SGHRS, CDR2 YFSETQ. The CDR3 protein is CASSLVSGTGKNYGYTF. Here the CDR3 DNA reads TGCGCCAGCAGCTTGGTTTCGGGGACAGGGAAAAACTATGGCTACACCTTC. Supplemented by reference TRBV5-1 and TRBJ1-2, the full variable domain reads KAGVTQTPRYLIKTRGQQVTLSCSPISGHRSVSWYQQTPGQGLQFLFEYFSETQRNKGNFPGRFSGRQFSNSRSEMNVSTLELGDSALYLCASSLVSGTGKNYGYTFGSGTRLTVV.

The chain is built from TRBV30 and TRBJ1-2; a possible D gene is TRBD1 (5 bases). The CDR3 is made up of 11 amino acids. The V end lost 1 base, the J end lost 13 bases, and 13 bases lay between the germline ends. The germline gives CDR1 GTSNPN, CDR2 SVGIG (reference sequence). CDR3 loop: CAWSAQGAGTF. The DNA of the CDR3 is TGTGCCTGGAGTGCCCAGGGAGCCGGCACCTTC.

The CDR3 sequence: CASSRDSGDGYGYTF. CDR3 nucleotide sequence: TGCGCCAGCAGTCGGGACAGCGGGGACGGCTATGGCTACACCTTC. V and J are TRBV5-1 and TRBJ1-2; 7 bases are a match to TRBD1. This CDR3 region has 15 residues. CDR1 is SGHRS and CDR2 is YFSETQ in the germline V gene. V lost 5 bases, J lost 4 bases, and 11 bases stayed unmatched.

V usage is TRBV18 and J usage is TRBJ2-1; D gene uncertain. V was pared by 3 bases and J by 10 bases, with 13 bases between. Germline CDR1 reads KGHSH; CDR2 reads LQKENI. This CDR3 is 13 amino acids long. In DNA, the CDR3 is TGTGCCAGCTCACCCCCGATAAGAGCAGAGCAGTTCTTC. Translating gives CASSPPIRAEQFF.

This chain links TRBV19 with TRBJ1-5; 9 bases match TRBD1. The V segment lost 2 bases and the J segment 2 bases; nucleotides outside the gene matches: 4. The CDR3 extends over 16 amino acids. Germline-derived CDR1 and CDR2 are LNHDA and SQIVND (reference sequence). The CDR3 region has the DNA TGTGCCAGTAGTATAAGGGACAGGGCTGGCAATCAGCCCCAGCATTTT. Protein product: CASSIRDRAGNQPQHF.

This rearrangement joins TRBV6-5 to TRBJ1-5; D is undetermined. CDR3 length equals 15 residues. CDR1 and CDR2 from the germline V gene are MNHEY and SVGAGI. Deletions cut 6 bases from V and 0 bases from J, with 12 bases between. The CDR3 loop is CASRRLRDSNQPQHF. For the CDR3, the DNA is TGTGCCAGCAGGCGCTTGAGGGATAGCAATCAGCCCCAGCATTTT.

The chain has TRBV6-5 and TRBJ1-5; unclear D gene. V was clipped by 7 bases and J by 0 bases, with 10 bases between them. Germline CDR1 reads MNHEY; CDR2 reads SVGAGI. CDR3 length equals 14 residues. CDR3 DNA: TGTGCCAGCACCTTTAGGGATAGCAATCAGCCCCAGCATTTT. Translating it yields CASTFRDSNQPQHF.

This clone was detected only once. The chain employs TRBV18 and TRBJ2-1; a possible D gene is TRBD2 (5 bases). This CDR3 comprises 13 residues. The ends were cut back, 4 bases at V and 8 bases at J, with 12 bases in the middle. CDR1 is KGHSH and CDR2 is LQKENI in the germline V gene. CDR3 amino acids: CASSLGEDYEQFF. In DNA, the CDR3 is TGTGCCAGCTCACTTGGCGAGGACTATGAGCAGTTCTTC.

The V call is TRBV5-1, the J call TRBJ2-3; TRBD1 matches 10 bases. This CDR3 comprises 15 residues. The germline V gene encodes CDR1 SGHRS and CDR2 YFSETQ. Germline trimming cut 5 bases from V and 10 bases from J; bases unmatched to any gene: 13. The CDR3 nucleotides read TGCGCCAGCAGATCGAGGACAGGGGGAGACGTTCCGCAGTATTTT. Its translation is CASRSRTGGDVPQYF.

This sequence joins TRBV5-8 and TRBJ2-7, with TRBD2 as a possible D gene (5 bases). The CDR3 extends over 14 amino acids. Germline CDR1 reads SGHTS; CDR2 reads YDEGEE. V gave up 1 base and J gave up 10 bases, with 18 bases separating them. CDR3 nucleotides: TGTGCCAGCAGCTTGTTTTTGTGGGAGCTTAAACAGTACTTC. Protein product: CASSLFLWELKQYF.

The rearrangement joins TRBV27 to TRBJ1-1; D is possibly TRBD1 (6 bases). CDR3 size: 13 residues. Trimming cost V 5 bases and J 6 bases, with 13 bases left between them. Germline CDR1 is MNHEY and CDR2 is SMNVEV (reference sequence). The CDR3, as DNA: TGTGCCAGCAGTAGAAGGACAGAGGCTGAAGCTTTCTTT. Protein sequence: CASSRRTEAEAFF.

The gene calls are TRBV6-5 and TRBJ1-3; perhaps TRBD1 as D (6 bases). The CDR3 loop spans 15 amino acids. Trimming pared 0 bases from V and 2 bases from J, leaving 8 bases between. The V gene's germline CDR1 is MNHEY and CDR2 SVGAGI. The CDR3 loop is CASSYSNRAGNTIYF. CDR3 nucleotides: TGTGCCAGCAGTTACTCGAACAGGGCTGGAAACACCATATATTTT.